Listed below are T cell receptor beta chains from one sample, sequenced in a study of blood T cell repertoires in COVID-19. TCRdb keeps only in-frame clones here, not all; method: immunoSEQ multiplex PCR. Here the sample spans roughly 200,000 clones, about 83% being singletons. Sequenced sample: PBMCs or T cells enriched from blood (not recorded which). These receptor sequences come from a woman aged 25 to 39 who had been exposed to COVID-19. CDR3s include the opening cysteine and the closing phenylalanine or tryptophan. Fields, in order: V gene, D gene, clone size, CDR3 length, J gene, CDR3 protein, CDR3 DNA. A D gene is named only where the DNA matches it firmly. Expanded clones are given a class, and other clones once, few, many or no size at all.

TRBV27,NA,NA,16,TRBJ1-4,CASSLSLTVSDEKLFF,TGTGCCAGCAGTCTCTCCCTGACAGTGTCGGATGAAAAACTGTTTTTT
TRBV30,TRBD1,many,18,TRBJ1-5,CAWSKGQGKRRWYQPQHF,TGTGCCTGGAGTAAGGGACAGGGTAAGCGCCGGTGGTATCAGCCCCAGCATTTT
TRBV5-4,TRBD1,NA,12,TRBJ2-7,CASSPTGNEQYF,TGTGCCAGCAGCCCGACAGGGAACGAGCAGTACTTC
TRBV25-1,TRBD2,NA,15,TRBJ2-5,CASSVSGGGEETQYF,TGTGCCAGCAGTGTTAGCGGGGGCGGTGAAGAGACCCAGTACTTC
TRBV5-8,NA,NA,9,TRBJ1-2,CASTGYYTF,TGTGCCAGCACGGGGTACTACACCTTC
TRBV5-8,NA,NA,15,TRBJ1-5,CASSFKSTGNQPQHF,TGTGCCAGCAGCTTTAAGTCCACGGGCAATCAGCCCCAGCATTTT
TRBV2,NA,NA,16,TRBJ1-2,CASSEMLSGTLYGYTF,TGTGCCAGCAGTGAAATGTTGAGCGGTACTCTCTATGGCTACACCTTC
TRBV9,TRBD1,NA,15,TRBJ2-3,CASSVDRGRADTQYF,TGTGCCAGCAGCGTCGACAGGGGGCGGGCAGATACGCAGTATTTT
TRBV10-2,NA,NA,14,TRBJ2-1,CASSDGDNYNEQFF,TGCGCCAGCAGTGATGGGGACAACTACAATGAGCAGTTCTTC
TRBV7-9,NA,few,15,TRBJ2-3,CASSSTFSRADTQYF,TGTGCCAGCAGCTCCACTTTCTCCAGGGCAGATACGCAGTATTTT
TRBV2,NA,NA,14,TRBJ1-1,CASSESGGDTEAFF,TGTGCCAGCAGTGAAAGCGGGGGGGACACTGAAGCTTTCTTT
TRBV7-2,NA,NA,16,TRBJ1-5,CASSFPLGGGNQPQHF,TGTGCCAGCAGCTTCCCTCTGGGGGGTGGCAATCAGCCCCAGCATTTT
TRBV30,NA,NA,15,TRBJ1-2,CAWRGGLTPNYGYTF,TGTGCCTGGAGGGGCGGACTAACGCCTAACTATGGCTACACCTTC
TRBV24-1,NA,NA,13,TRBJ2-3,CATSGQSGDTQYF,TGTGCCACCAGTGGACAGTCGGGAGATACGCAGTATTTT
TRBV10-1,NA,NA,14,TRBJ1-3,CASSDRLSGNTIYF,TGCGCCAGTTCCGACAGACTCTCTGGAAACACCATATATTTT
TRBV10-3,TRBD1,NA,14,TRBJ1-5,CAIRRTGSNQPQHF,TGTGCCATCAGAAGGACAGGGAGCAATCAGCCCCAGCATTTT
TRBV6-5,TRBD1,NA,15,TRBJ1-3,CASCTGGGSGNTIYF,TGTGCCAGCTGTACAGGGGGTGGCTCTGGAAACACCATATATTTT
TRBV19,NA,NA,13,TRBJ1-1,CASSTRRGTEAFF,TGTGCCAGTAGTACCCGACGGGGCACTGAAGCTTTCTTT
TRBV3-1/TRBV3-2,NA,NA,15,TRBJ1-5,CASSQMGLTNQPQHF,TGTGCCAGCAGCCAAATGGGGCTTACCAATCAGCCCCAGCATTTT
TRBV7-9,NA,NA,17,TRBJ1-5,CASSPYQLWESNQPQHF,TGTGCCAGCAGCCCTTATCAACTTTGGGAGAGCAATCAGCCCCAGCATTTT
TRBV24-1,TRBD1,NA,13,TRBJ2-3,CATSGQGVDTQYF,TGTGCCACCAGTGGACAGGGAGTAGATACGCAGTATTTT
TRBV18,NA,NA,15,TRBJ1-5,CASSPSGSNNQPQHF,TGTGCCAGCTCACCATCGGGGTCTAACAATCAGCCCCAGCATTTT
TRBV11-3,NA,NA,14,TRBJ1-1,CASSLGVRATEAFF,TGTGCCAGCAGCTTAGGTGTCAGGGCCACTGAAGCTTTCTTT
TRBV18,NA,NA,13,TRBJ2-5,CASSPQGWETQYF,TGTGCCAGCTCACCGCAGGGGTGGGAGACCCAGTACTTC
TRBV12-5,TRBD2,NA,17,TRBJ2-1,CASGLVQLSGGYNEQFF,TGTGCTAGTGGTTTGGTACAGCTTAGCGGGGGATACAATGAGCAGTTCTTC
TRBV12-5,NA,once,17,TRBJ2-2,CASGLGTGGPAPGELFF,TGTGCTAGTGGTTTGGGCACGGGGGGCCCGGCCCCCGGGGAGCTGTTTTTT
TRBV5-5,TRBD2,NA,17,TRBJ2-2,CASSSTSGGMNTGELFF,TGTGCCAGCAGCTCTACTAGCGGGGGGATGAACACCGGGGAGCTGTTTTTT
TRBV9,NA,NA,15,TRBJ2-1,CASSPIRGGNNEQFF,TGTGCCAGCAGCCCGATTAGGGGGGGCAACAATGAGCAGTTCTTC
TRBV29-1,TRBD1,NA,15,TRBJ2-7,CSVEGIGGRSYEQYF,TGCAGCGTCGAAGGTATAGGGGGCCGCTCCTACGAGCAGTACTTC
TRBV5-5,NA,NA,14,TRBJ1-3,CASSLDSLGGTIYF,TGTGCCAGCAGCTTGGACAGCTTGGGGGGCACCATATATTTT
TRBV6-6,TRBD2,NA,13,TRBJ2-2,CASIASGGIGLFF,TGTGCCAGCATAGCTAGCGGGGGGATAGGGCTGTTTTTT
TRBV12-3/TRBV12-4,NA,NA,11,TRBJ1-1,CASSRRPEAFF,TGTGCCAGCTCCCGGCGGCCAGAAGCTTTCTTT
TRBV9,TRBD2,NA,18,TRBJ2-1,CASSAPILAGSSYNEQFF,TGTGCCAGCAGCGCCCCCATTCTAGCGGGGAGCTCCTACAATGAGCAGTTCTTC
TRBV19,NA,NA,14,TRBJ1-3,CASRPSGTGNTIYF,TGTGCCAGTAGGCCCTCAGGGACTGGAAACACCATATATTTT
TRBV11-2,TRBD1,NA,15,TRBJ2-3,CASSPGTGYTDTQYF,TGTGCCAGCAGCCCCGGGACAGGGTATACAGATACGCAGTATTTT
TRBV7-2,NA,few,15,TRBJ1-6,CASSLDSGSGSPLHF,TGTGCCAGCAGCTTAGACTCCGGCTCAGGTTCACCCCTCCACTTT
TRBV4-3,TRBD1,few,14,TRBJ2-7,CASSHGQGSDEQYF,TGCGCCAGCAGCCACGGACAGGGAAGTGACGAGCAGTACTTC